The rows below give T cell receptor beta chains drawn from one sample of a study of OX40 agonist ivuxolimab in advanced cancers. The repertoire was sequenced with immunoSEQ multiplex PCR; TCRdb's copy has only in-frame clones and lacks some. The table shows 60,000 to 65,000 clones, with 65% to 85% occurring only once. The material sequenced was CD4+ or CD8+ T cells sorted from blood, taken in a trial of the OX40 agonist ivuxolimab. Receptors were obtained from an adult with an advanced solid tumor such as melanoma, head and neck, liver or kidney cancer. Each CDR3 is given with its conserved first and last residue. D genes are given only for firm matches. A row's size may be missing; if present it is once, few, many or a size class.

TGTGCCAGCAGCTTTTTTAGCGGAGGCACAGATACGCAGTATTTT CASSFFSGGTDTQYF - TRBV11-3 few TRBJ2-3
TGTGCCAGCACCCCGGGAGCGGGAGGGACTAATGAGCAGTTCTTC CASTPGAGGTNEQFF TRBD2 TRBV7-6 - TRBJ2-1
TGCGCCAGCAGCCGCCGGACAGGCGCTATCTACGAGCAGTACTTC CASSRRTGAIYEQYF TRBD1 TRBV4-3 - TRBJ2-7
TGTGCCAGTAGTATCAGGGAGCCCTCGGAGACCCAGTACTTC CASSIREPSETQYF - TRBV19 few TRBJ2-5
TGTGCCAGCAGCTCCAGGACAGGGGGCGCCTACGGTGAGCAGTTCTTC CASSSRTGGAYGEQFF TRBD1 TRBV11-1 - TRBJ2-1
TGCGCCAGCAGCTCCCAGGGGAACACTGAAGCTTTCTTT CASSSQGNTEAFF - TRBV5-1 - TRBJ1-1
TGCGCCAGCAGCTTGTCGACAGATCAGCCCCAGCATTTT CASSLSTDQPQHF - TRBV5-1 few TRBJ1-5
TGTGCCAGCAGCCGGACGCCCGGCCAGCCCCAGCATTTT CASSRTPGQPQHF - TRBV5-4 once TRBJ1-5
TGTGCCAGTAGACTGACACCGAGGGGCACTGAAGCTTTCTTT CASRLTPRGTEAFF - TRBV19 - TRBJ1-1
TGTGCCAGCTCACCGGGGACACTCGACGAGCAGTTCTTC CASSPGTLDEQFF - TRBV18 - TRBJ2-1
TGTGCCAGCAAAAACGGACAGACCACGTATGGCTACACCTTC CASKNGQTTYGYTF - TRBV5-3 - TRBJ1-2
TGTGCCAGCAGCTTAGGGAGTCTAGCGGGAGTTTCGGGCACCGGGGAGCTGTTTTTT CASSLGSLAGVSGTGELFF TRBD2 TRBV7-6 once TRBJ2-2
TGCAGCGTGTTGGGGGTTCAGGAGACTAATGAAAAACTGTTTTTT CSVLGVQETNEKLFF - TRBV29-1 once TRBJ1-4
TGCGCCAGCAGCATAAACAGGGGGGTTGGGAATTCACCCCTCCACTTT CASSINRGVGNSPLHF TRBD1 TRBV10-1 few TRBJ1-6
TGTGCCAGTCGAAGGGGACTAAACTACAATGAGCAGTTCTTC CASRRGLNYNEQFF TRBD2 TRBV19 - TRBJ2-1
TGTGCCAGCAGCTTAATCGGCACCGGGGAGCTGTTTTTT CASSLIGTGELFF - TRBV7-3 - TRBJ2-2
TGTGCCAGCAAACGAGGCAGACAGTACGAGCAGTACTTC CASKRGRQYEQYF - TRBV6-1 - TRBJ2-7
TGTGCCAGCAGCGGAATAGCGGGAGCTCGCGAGCAGTACTTC CASSGIAGAREQYF TRBD2 TRBV2 few TRBJ2-7
TGTGCCAGCAGCCAGCACCCCTTGGACGAGCAGTACTTC CASSQHPLDEQYF - TRBV7-3 - TRBJ2-7
TGTGCCAGCTCACCACAAGGGACAGTTAACACCGGGGAGCTGTTTTTT CASSPQGTVNTGELFF TRBD1 TRBV18 - TRBJ2-2
TGTGCCAGCAGCCAAGACCCGACTAGCGGGAGCTCCTACAATGAGCAGTTCTTC CASSQDPTSGSSYNEQFF TRBD2 TRBV4-2 - TRBJ2-1
TGTGCTAGTGGTTTGGACATCGGGGGGGAGCTGTTTTTT CASGLDIGGELFF - TRBV12-5 - TRBJ2-2
TGTGCCATCACGCGCCGGGACAGGGGGGACTATGGCTACACCTTC CAITRRDRGDYGYTF TRBD1 TRBV10-3 many TRBJ1-2
TGTGCCAGCCCCCGGGTCGGGCTCTATGGCTACACCTTC CASPRVGLYGYTF - TRBV2 - TRBJ1-2
TGCGCCAGCAGCTCACAGGGGTCGGACACCATATATTTT CASSSQGSDTIYF TRBD1 TRBV5-1 - TRBJ1-3
TGTGCCAGCAGCTTAATGCAGGGTGCCCAAGAGACCCAGTACTTC CASSLMQGAQETQYF - TRBV11-3 - TRBJ2-5
TGTGCCAGTAGAGACGGAAGCTCCACTGAAGCTTTCTTT CASRDGSSTEAFF - TRBV19 - TRBJ1-1
TGTGCCAGCAGCCAAGTGAAATGGACAGCGAGAAGCACAGATACGCAGTATTTT CASSQVKWTARSTDTQYF - TRBV14 once TRBJ2-3